This TCR beta chain was recovered during a study of OX40 agonist ivuxolimab in advanced cancers. TCRdb keeps only in-frame clones here, not all; method: immunoSEQ multiplex PCR. The sample has 65,000 to 85,000 clones, 89% seen once. The germline V gene encodes CDR1 SGHRS and CDR2 YFSETQ. Trimming cost V 4 bases and J 4 bases; bases outside gene matches: 5. This CDR3 has 15 amino acids. This clone has just one count. This sequence joins TRBV5-1 and TRBJ2-1, with TRBD2 identical over 10 bases. The specimen comprised CD4+ or CD8+ T cells sorted from blood, sampled in a trial of the OX40 agonist ivuxolimab. The clonotype was recovered from an adult with an advanced solid tumor such as melanoma, head and neck, liver or kidney cancer. The CDR3 DNA reads TGCGCCAGCAGCCCCAGCGGGGGGGAATACAATGAGCAGTTCTTC. As protein: CASSPSGGEYNEQFF.